What follows are 30 T cell receptor beta chains derived from one specimen sequenced in a study of cytomegalovirus exposure and HLA in healthy donors. The PCR had 60 Vbeta and 13 Jbeta primers. Sequencing used immunoSEQ multiplex PCR; TCRdb keeps in-frame clones, though not all of them. This sample yields about 130,000 clones, of which roughly 8.8% are seen a single time; around 7% belongs to the top ten. The material sequenced was PBMCs. All receptors derive from a woman aged 40 to 50 in good health and CMV-seropositive.

The chain is built from TRBV19 and TRBJ1-1; D possibly corresponds to TRBD1 (5 bases). CDR3 length: 14 residues. Germline V gives CDR1 LNHDA, CDR2 SQIVND (reference sequence). The ends were cut back, 7 bases at V and 3 bases at J, with 15 bases in the middle. The CDR3 here is CASMGGLWDTEAFF. The CDR3 coding sequence is TGTGCCAGTATGGGGGGATTGTGGGACACTGAAGCTTTCTTT.

This clone was seen more than once but under ten times. The rearrangement joins TRBV2 to TRBJ2-3, with a possible D match to TRBD1 (6 bases). Germline-derived CDR1 and CDR2 are SNHLY and FYNNEI. The CDR3 runs to 14 residues. Trimming shortened V by 6 bases and J by 5 bases, and 15 bases separated the two germline ends. As DNA, the CDR3 is TGTGCCAGCAGCCAGGGGAAGGGTGGAGATACGCAGTATTTT. Translation: CASSQGKGGDTQYF.

This clone was seen a handful of times. This chain's CDR3 is CASSPDRGEIYEQYF. Written as DNA, the CDR3 is TGTGCCAGCAGCCCAGACAGGGGAGAGATCTACGAGCAGTACTTC. This chain uses TRBV7-9 with TRBJ2-7, with 8 bases fitting TRBD1. The germline V gene encodes CDR1 SEHNR and CDR2 FQNEAQ (reference sequence). V gave up 5 bases and J gave up 3 bases; unmatched junction bases: 9. The CDR3 has 15 amino acids.

This clone has just a few counts. The chain couples TRBV4-1 to TRBJ1-5; 11 nucleotides align to TRBD1. There are 18 residues in the CDR3. The germline V gene has CDR1 MGHRA and CDR2 YSYEKL. V shed 0 bases, J shed 6 bases, and the junction held 10 bases outside the gene matches. The DNA for the CDR3 is TGCGCCAGCAGCCAAGATCGCGGGGGACAGGGGGTTCTTCAGCCCCAGCATTTT. It specifies CASSQDRGGQGVLQPQHF.

The chain employs TRBV27 and TRBJ2-1, with 7 bases lining up with TRBD2. Trimming took 4 bases from V and 5 from J; bases not matched to a gene: 8. CDR3 size: 15 residues. Germline CDR1 and CDR2: MNHEY and SMNVEV (reference sequence). CDR3 DNA sequence: TGTGCCAGCAGTTCAATAGCGGGTCGGAACAATGAGCAGTTCTTC. Encoded protein: CASSSIAGRNNEQFF.

This clone has only a few counts. The rearrangement uses TRBV5-6 and TRBJ1-1, with 10 bases fitting TRBD1. The CDR3 runs 15 residues. After removal of 2 bases from V and 6 bases from J, the junction contained 7 bases not matched to a gene. Looked up from germline, CDR1 is SGHDT and CDR2 is YYEEEE. The CDR3 sequence is CASSLLGDRGAEAFF. The CDR3 region has the DNA TGTGCCAGCAGCTTATTAGGGGACAGGGGAGCTGAAGCTTTCTTT.

The chain joins TRBV20-1 to TRBJ1-2; TRBD1 might be the D (5 bases). The V and J ends lost 1 base and 7 bases respectively, with 7 bases between them. This CDR3 is built from 11 residues. Germline CDR1 reads DFQATT; CDR2 reads SNEGSKA (reference sequence). As DNA, the CDR3 is TGCAGTGCTAGAGTGGGGGGTGGCTACACCTTC. Protein product: CSARVGGGYTF.

This clone was recorded at least ten times. The V gene is TRBV15, the J gene TRBJ1-1; a weak D match, TRBD1 (5 bases). Looked up from germline, CDR1 is LNHNV and CDR2 is YYDKDF (reference sequence). V lost 3 bases and J 6 bases, leaving 20 bases between the germline ends. This CDR3 spans 16 amino acids. The CDR3 bases are TGTGCCACCAGCAGGCCGGTTGCCGCAGGGTTAGCTGAAGCTTTCTTT. Translated: CATSRPVAAGLAEAFF.

This clone appeared a few times. CDR3 loop: CASSLGGGANTGELFF. The CDR3 bases are TGTGCCAGTAGCCTCGGCGGGGGGGCGAACACCGGGGAGCTGTTTTTT. The chain uses TRBV19 and TRBJ2-2, with TRBD2 matching 9 bases. V shed 6 bases and J 0 bases; nucleotides not matched to a gene: 5. The length of the CDR3 is 16 residues. Per germline, CDR1 LNHDA and CDR2 SQIVND (reference sequence).

This clone was recorded a few times. The CDR3 DNA is TGTGCCAGCAGCCCGGAGGCGGGGGGCCTTTACAATGAGCAGTTCTTC. Its translation is CASSPEAGGLYNEQFF. The chain is built from TRBV5-6 and TRBJ2-1, with 8 nucleotides matching TRBD2. In germline, CDR1 is SGHDT, CDR2 YYEEEE. The CDR3 covers 16 residues. J lost 4 bases, V lost 4 bases, and 10 bases had no gene match.

The chain is built from TRBV7-9 and TRBJ2-5; 14 nucleotides line up with TRBD2. J gave up 5 bases and V 2 bases, and 13 bases lay outside the gene matches. The CDR3 runs 19 residues. In germline, CDR1 is SEHNR, CDR2 FQNEAQ (reference sequence). CDR3 DNA sequence: TGTGCCAGCAGCTTACCCGAGGGACTAGCGGGGGTGTACCGGGAGACCCAGTACTTC. It translates to CASSLPEGLAGVYRETQYF.

The chain links TRBV11-2 to TRBJ1-6; D ambiguous. The CDR3 is made up of 14 amino acids. The V gene lost 2 bases and the J gene lost 7 bases, with 9 bases spanning the gap. The germline V gene encodes CDR1 SGHAT and CDR2 FQNNGV. The CDR3 sequence is CASSLKVRNSPLHF. As DNA, the CDR3 is TGTGCCAGCAGCTTAAAAGTGAGAAATTCACCCCTCCACTTT. The entire variable domain, with the rest obtained from reference TRBV11-2 and TRBJ1-6, is as follows: EAGVAQSPRYKIIEKRQSVAFWCNPISGHATLYWYQQILGQGPKLLIQFQNNGVVDDSQLPKDRFSAERLKGVDSTLKIQPAKLEDSAVYLCASSLKVRNSPLHFGNGTRLTVT.

This clone was observed a few times. V is TRBV21-1 and J is TRBJ2-5; the tabulated D call, TRBD2, remains unverified against the DNA. TRBV21-1 constitutes a pseudogene. The CDR3 sequence is 16 residues long. CDR3 coding DNA: TGTGCCAGCAGCAAAAGGCTAGCGGGGGGGGTTGAGACCCAGTACTTC. Its translation: CASSKRLAGGVETQYF.

The chain joins TRBV19 to TRBJ2-2, with 8 bases aligning to TRBD1. The CDR3 consists of 14 residues. Germline V gene lookup returns CDR1 LNHDA and CDR2 SQIVND (reference sequence). V shed 7 bases, J shed 6 bases, and the junction held 7 bases outside the gene matches. The DNA of the CDR3 is TGTGCCAGTAAGGCCAGGGGGCGTTCCGGGGAGCTGTTTTTT. Encoded protein: CASKARGRSGELFF. Drawing the rest from reference TRBV19 and TRBJ2-2, the complete variable domain is DGGITQSPKYLFRKEGQNVTLSCEQNLNHDAMYWYRQDPGQGLRLIYYSQIVNDFQKGDIAEGYSVSREKKESFPLTVTSAQKNPTAFYLCASKARGRSGELFFGEGSRLTVL.

This clone was observed many times. This chain connects TRBV14 to TRBJ2-6, with 9 bases lining up with TRBD1. From germline, CDR1 is SGHDN and CDR2 FVKESK. V lost 1 base, J lost 10 bases, and 14 bases stayed unmatched. The CDR3 is 18 residues long. The CDR3 DNA reads as TGTGCCAGCAGCCAAGTTGTAGGGACAGGGACCTGGAATAACGTCCTGACTTTC. This gives the protein CASSQVVGTGTWNNVLTF.

On this clone: One end of the junction varies from germline; a read error may be responsible. Here the CDR3 reads CSVAPPGGEVEF. The CDR3 DNA reads as TGCAGCGTTGCCCCACCGGGGGGCGAGGTCGAATTT. The V and J genes are TRBV29-1 and TRBJ1-4; D is perhaps TRBD1 (6 bases). The germline CDR1 and CDR2 sequences are SQVTM and ANQGSEA. The CDR3 runs 12 residues.

This clone has more than one count but fewer than ten. V usage is TRBV19 and J usage is TRBJ1-1; no reliable D call. The CDR3 sequence is 15 residues long. The V and J ends lost 5 bases and 3 bases respectively, with 16 bases between them. Germline V gene data show CDR1 as LNHDA and CDR2 as SQIVND (reference sequence). CDR3 region: CASSLGPGRDTEAFF. The DNA of the CDR3 is TGTGCCAGTAGTTTAGGGCCGGGGAGGGACACTGAAGCTTTCTTT. The full variable domain, completed using reference TRBV19 and TRBJ1-1, is DGGITQSPKYLFRKEGQNVTLSCEQNLNHDAMYWYRQDPGQGLRLIYYSQIVNDFQKGDIAEGYSVSREKKESFPLTVTSAQKNPTAFYLCASSLGPGRDTEAFFGQGTRLTVV.

This clone has just a few counts. Additional DNA sequences in this sample encode the identical CDR3. The V call is TRBV6-5, the J call TRBJ2-2, with 7 bases that match TRBD2. This CDR3 comprises 15 residues. The V and J ends lost 2 bases and 5 bases, in that order; junction bases with no gene match: 5. Per the germline V gene, CDR1 is MNHEY and CDR2 is SVGAGI. CDR3 protein: CASSYQRGGTGELFF. The DNA for the CDR3 is TGTGCCAGCAGTTACCAGCGGGGAGGGACCGGGGAGCTGTTTTTT.

The table lists this clone with a few counts. The genes are TRBV5-1 and TRBJ2-5, with D maybe TRBD1 (5 bases). V lost 4 bases to trimming and J lost 2 bases, with 9 bases between them. The CDR3 consists of 13 residues. Germline CDR1 SGHRS, CDR2 YFSETQ. CDR3 region: CASSPDMQETQYF. CDR3 bases: TGCGCCAGCAGCCCGGACATGCAAGAGACCCAGTACTTC.

This clone was detected a few times. The chain is built from TRBV4-3 and TRBJ1-4, with 7 bases lining up with TRBD1. V shed 1 base, J shed 4 bases, and the junction held 3 bases outside the gene matches. CDR3 length: 15 amino acids. Germline CDR1 LGHNA, CDR2 YSLEER. CDR3 loop: CASSQVDRINEKLFF. CDR3 nucleotide sequence: TGCGCCAGCAGCCAAGTGGACAGGATTAATGAAAAACTGTTTTTT.

A few counts support this clone. The chain combines TRBV11-1 with TRBJ1-1; 8 positions agree with TRBD1. The ends lost 3 bases at V and 2 bases at J; junction bases unmatched: 14. The CDR3 contains 18 residues. CDR1 SGHAT and CDR2 FQDESV come from the germline V gene (reference sequence). In nucleotides, the CDR3 is TGTGCCAGCAGCTTCAGGACCTCGGGACAGGAGTCAAACACTGAAGCTTTCTTT. Its protein product is CASSFRTSGQESNTEAFF.

The chain has TRBV9 and TRBJ1-2; TRBD1 aligns across 9 bases. V lost 0 bases and J lost 2; bases outside the gene matches: 11. CDR1 and CDR2 from the germline V gene are SGDLS and YYNGEE. This CDR3 contains 18 residues. This chain's CDR3 is CASSVGPTGGEGNYGYTF. CDR3 DNA sequence: TGTGCCAGCAGCGTAGGACCAACAGGGGGCGAGGGAAACTATGGCTACACCTTC.

This clone was seen more than once but under ten times. The chain couples TRBV5-1 to TRBJ1-1; TRBD1 agrees at 9 bases. The CDR3 totals 15 residues. V gave up 4 bases and J gave up 4 bases; unmatched junction bases: 8. Germline V CDR1 and CDR2: SGHRS, YFSETQ. The CDR3 bases are TGCGCCAGCAGCCTGGGGGACAGGGACGGCACTGAAGCTTTCTTT. This encodes CASSLGDRDGTEAFF.

V is TRBV4-1 and J is TRBJ2-3; D might be TRBD1 (5 bases). Trimming removed 1 base at V and 5 bases at J, with 16 bases between. CDR1 and CDR2 from the germline V gene are MGHRA and YSYEKL. This CDR3 comprises 16 residues. CDR3 residues: CASSQVPGIMIDTQYF. The CDR3, as DNA: TGCGCCAGCAGCCAAGTACCAGGGATCATGATAGATACGCAGTATTTT.

This clone was observed a handful of times. The chain combines TRBV5-1 with TRBJ1-4, with TRBD1 as a possible D gene (5 bases). The V gene lost 4 bases and the J gene lost 10 bases, with 17 bases spanning the gap. CDR1 is SGHRS, CDR2 YFSETQ, per germline. This CDR3 contains 14 residues. CDR3 nucleotide sequence: TGCGCCAGCAGCGTGGGCAGGGAAGAAGGAAAACTGTTTTTT. It is translated as CASSVGREEGKLFF. The whole variable domain, remainder taken from reference TRBV5-1 and TRBJ1-4, is KAGVTQTPRYLIKTRGQQVTLSCSPISGHRSVSWYQQTPGQGLQFLFEYFSETQRNKGNFPGRFSGRQFSNSRSEMNVSTLELGDSALYLCASSVGREEGKLFFGSGTQLSVL.

This chain connects TRBV19 to TRBJ1-4; 10 bases map to TRBD1. The CDR3 covers 14 residues. Germline trimming cut 4 bases from V and 7 bases from J; bases unmatched to any gene: 3. Germline V gene data show CDR1 as LNHDA and CDR2 as SQIVND (reference sequence). The CDR3 bases are TGTGCCAGTAGTAGACAGGGGGCCGTTGAAAAACTGTTTTTT. Residues: CASSRQGAVEKLFF.

The J gene is TRBJ2-5, the V gene TRBV2; 8 bases align to TRBD1. V lost 6 bases, J lost 5 bases, and 8 bases stayed unmatched. The V gene's germline CDR1 is SNHLY and CDR2 FYNNEI. The length of the CDR3 is 14 residues. CDR3 sequence: CASRKTGVLETQYF. CDR3 in DNA: TGTGCCAGCAGGAAGACAGGGGTGCTGGAGACCCAGTACTTC.

This clone was counted only a few times. The chain employs TRBV6-5 and TRBJ2-5; 8 bases line up with TRBD2. V shed 6 bases, J shed 4 bases, and the junction held 10 bases outside the gene matches. This CDR3 has 15 amino acids. The germline CDR1 and CDR2 sequences are MNHEY and SVGAGI. CDR3 DNA sequence: TGTGCCAGCAGCTACGGGGGGGCTTGGAGAGAGACCCAGTACTTC. Protein sequence: CASSYGGAWRETQYF.

This chain joins TRBV19 and TRBJ2-6; D is unclear. The V gene lost 5 bases and the J gene lost 2 bases, with 16 bases spanning the gap. Germline V gene sequence: CDR1 LNHDA, CDR2 SQIVND (reference sequence). This CDR3 region has 17 residues. CDR3 loop: CASSPTPSGPGANVLTF. DNA for the CDR3: TGTGCCAGTAGTCCCACACCCTCTGGGCCTGGGGCCAACGTCCTGACTTTC.

This clone has just a few counts. The chain recombines TRBV19 with TRBJ1-2, with 9 bases identical to TRBD1. This CDR3 contains 15 residues. The V gene's germline CDR1 is LNHDA and CDR2 SQIVND (reference sequence). The V gene end was trimmed by 3 bases and the J gene end by 4 bases; junction bases not matched to a gene: 6. The CDR3 DNA reads as TGTGCCAGTAGTATCCGACAGGGGGGGGTCTATGGCTACACCTTC. Amino acids: CASSIRQGGVYGYTF.